A single sample gave rise to the 10 T cell receptor beta chains below, sequenced in a study of low-dose radiotherapy and immunotherapy resistance in tumors. With TRAV- and TRBV-specific primers, first-strand cDNA was made, covering the alpha and beta chains. For amplifying TCRs, the PCR ran for around 20 cycles with Phusion, which was used together with a constant-region primer and the adapter on the V primers. MiXCR, applied by TCRdb to the reads, yields one record per CDR3 protein. The sample shows more than 30,000 distinct CDR3 sequences, 49% of them seen only once. As for time point: after trial treatment. Treatment described: LDRT plus nivolumab, ipilimumab, low-dose cyclophosphamide and aspirin (RACIN trial). The material sequenced was PBMCs, taken after low-dose radiotherapy plus immunotherapy. The receptors come from a male donor with gallbladder cancer.

This clonotype was picked up many times. V gene TRBV20-1 combines with J gene TRBJ2-5; D perhaps matches TRBD2 (5 bases). Trimming stripped 2 bases from V and 5 bases from J, with 15 bases between. The CDR3 is made up of 14 amino acids. The germline V gene has CDR1 DFQATT and CDR2 SNEGSKA (reference sequence). The CDR3 sequence: CSARSLTSDETQYF. DNA of the CDR3: TGCAGTGCTAGATCTCTAACTAGTGACGAGACCCAGTACTTC.

This clonotype was recorded a few times. V usage is TRBV28 and J usage is TRBJ1-1; 7 bases map to TRBD1. Germline CDR1 reads MDHEN; CDR2 reads SYDVKM. The CDR3 runs to 14 residues. V lost 5 bases and J lost 9; bases outside the gene matches: 12. The CDR3 DNA reads TGTGCCAGCAGTCCTCCCGCTGGACAGGATAAAGCTTTCTTT. It is translated as CASSPPAGQDKAFF.

The chain uses TRBV29-1 and TRBJ2-1; the D is unclear. The V end lost 1 base, the J end lost 5 bases, and 15 bases lay between the germline ends. The CDR3 is 15 residues long. CDR1 and CDR2 (germline): SQVTM, ANQGSEA. CDR3 DNA sequence: TGCAGCGTTGAAGTAATTGAGAAACTCAACAATGAGCAGTTCTTC. The encoded protein is CSVEVIEKLNNEQFF.

This clonotype has only one observation. The chain recombines TRBV12-3 or TRBV12-4 with TRBJ2-4; 8 nucleotides align to TRBD2. The J segment lost 5 bases and the V segment lost 6 bases, leaving 3 bases of the junction unmatched. The CDR3 contains 13 residues. CDR3 sequence: CASRSGGQNIQYF. The CDR3 region has the DNA TGTGCCAGCAGGAGCGGGGGCCAAAACATTCAGTACTTC.

The rearrangement uses TRBV19 and TRBJ2-3; the match to TRBD2 covers 7 bases. Trimming removed 4 bases from V and 2 bases from J; junction bases left unmatched: 12. Germline V gene data show CDR1 as LNHDA and CDR2 as SQIVND (reference sequence). The CDR3 runs to 17 residues. The CDR3 here is CASSKGMASGSTDTQYF. The CDR3 nucleotides read TGTGCCAGTAGTAAGGGTATGGCTAGCGGATCCACAGATACGCAGTATTTT.

This chain connects TRBV29-1 to TRBJ2-7; D not certain. The CDR3 runs 11 residues. Germline CDR1 reads SQVTM; CDR2 reads ANQGSEA. Between the trimmed V and J ends, which lost 7 bases and 3 bases, there was a span of 10 bases. The CDR3 is CSARFDYEQYF. CDR3 nucleotide sequence: TGCAGCGCCCGGTTCGACTACGAGCAGTACTTC.

This clonotype is termed medium-sized. The chain carries TRBV5-4 and TRBJ1-1; 7 bases align to TRBD1. This CDR3 comprises 18 residues. With V trimmed by 0 bases and J by 2 bases, 13 bases remained unmatched. Germline V gives CDR1 SGHNT, CDR2 YYREEE (reference sequence). The CDR3 sequence: CASSLGARPGGGNTEAFF. The DNA for the CDR3 is TGTGCCAGCAGCTTGGGGGCCAGGCCAGGGGGAGGAAACACTGAAGCTTTCTTT.

The chain carries TRBV6-5 and TRBJ2-7, with 8 bases matching TRBD1. V dropped 6 bases and J dropped 3; count of bases not matched to a gene: 7. The CDR3 has 14 amino acids. Germline lookup yields CDR1 MNHEY and CDR2 SVGAGI. CDR3 in amino acids: CASSQGARGYEQYF. Written as DNA, the CDR3 is TGTGCCAGCAGCCAGGGGGCTAGGGGCTACGAGCAGTACTTC.

By share, this clonotype counts as medium-sized (0.01 to 0.1%). J is TRBJ2-7 and V is TRBV5-4; TRBD1 agrees at 10 bases. V shed 4 bases and J 5 bases; nucleotides not matched to a gene: 9. The CDR3 totals 15 residues. Germline V gene lookup returns CDR1 SGHNT and CDR2 YYREEE (reference sequence). CDR3 loop: CASSPRDRGPHEQYF. The CDR3 region has the DNA TGTGCCAGCAGCCCCCGGGACAGGGGCCCCCACGAGCAGTACTTC. Looking up the rest from reference TRBV5-4 and TRBJ2-7 gives the full variable domain: ETGVTQSPTHLIKTRGQQVTLRCSSQSGHNTVSWYQQALGQGPQFIFQYYREEENGRGNFPPRFSGLQFPNYSSELNVNALELDDSALYLCASSPRDRGPHEQYFGPGTRLTVT.

J is TRBJ2-1 and V is TRBV20-1, with a possible D match to TRBD2 (7 bases). Germline CDR1 is DFQATT and CDR2 is SNEGSKA (reference sequence). V was clipped by 3 bases and J by 1 base, with 19 bases between them. The CDR3 contains 17 residues. CDR3 coding DNA: TGCAGTGCTAGGTCGGTCTTAGGGGGGGGGTCCTACAATGAGCAGTTCTTC. Translating gives CSARSVLGGGSYNEQFF.